The 7 T cell receptor beta chains below were found in one sample sequenced in a study of T cells in Graves' hyperthyroidism and ophthalmopathy. Researchers amplified the TCR beta CDR3 regions from RNA transcripts. A first-round RT-PCR of the TCR CDR3 used the HTBI primer set. Each CDR3 protein gets one entry after TCRdb re-called the multiplex PCR reads with MiXCR. This sample carries hundreds of thousands of distinct CDR3 sequences, approximately 15% of them seen once, and the ten largest clones take 20% to 25%. Sequencing was carried out using blood. The receptors here all came from a woman aged 25 to 39 with Graves' hyperthyroidism.

This clonotype was seen ten or more times. CDR3 DNA sequence: TGTGCCAGCAGCCAAGACAGGGCGGGGGAGACCCAGTACTTC. It encodes CASSQDRAGETQYF. The chain recombines TRBV9 with TRBJ2-5, with a tentative D call TRBD1 (7 bases). Germline CDR1 SGDLS, CDR2 YYNGEE. The V end lost 4 bases, the J end lost 5 bases, and 15 bases lay between the germline ends. CDR3 size: 14 residues. Together with reference TRBV9 and TRBJ2-5, the CDR3 gives the full variable domain: DSGVTQTPKHLITATGQRVTLRCSPRSGDLSVYWYQQSLDQGLQFLIQYYNGEERAKGNILERFSAQQFPDLHSELNLSSLELGDSALYFCASSQDRAGETQYFGPGTRLLVL.

The chain uses TRBV19 and TRBJ2-3; possibly TRBD2 for D (7 bases). The CDR3 extends over 20 amino acids. The germline V gene encodes CDR1 LNHDA and CDR2 SQIVND (reference sequence). With 0 bases removed from V and 1 base from J, the gap between germline ends came to 23 bases. CDR3 protein: CASSIERGRRGGDGTDTQYF. As DNA, the CDR3 is TGTGCCAGTAGTATAGAAAGAGGCCGGAGGGGGGGCGACGGCACAGATACGCAGTATTTT.

This clonotype was picked up many times. The V gene is TRBV6-2 or TRBV6-3, the J gene TRBJ1-4; no firm D call. The length of the CDR3 is 14 residues. Trimming shortened V by 6 bases and J by 10 bases, and 18 bases separated the two germline ends. From germline, CDR1 is MNHEY and CDR2 SVGEGT. CDR3 sequence (DNA): TGTGCCAGCAGGAGGACTGACGAGGGCGGAAAACTGTTTTTT. Amino acid sequence: CASRRTDEGGKLFF.

The genes are TRBV19 and TRBJ2-3, with 7 bases lining up with TRBD2. V shed 7 bases and J 2 bases; nucleotides not matched to a gene: 6. Germline CDR1 and CDR2: LNHDA and SQIVND (reference sequence). The CDR3 loop spans 14 amino acids. In nucleotides, the CDR3 is TGTGCCAGTACCCTCGGGACTAACACAGATACGCAGTATTTT. Translation: CASTLGTNTDTQYF.

J is TRBJ2-2 and V is TRBV28, with 9 bases matching TRBD2. J gave up 4 bases and V 8 bases, and 8 bases lay outside the gene matches. Germline loops: CDR1 MDHEN, CDR2 SYDVKM. CDR3 size: 15 residues. CDR3 DNA sequence: TGTGCCAGCGGTCGAGCGGGAGGTATCACCGGGGAGCTGTTTTTT. Protein sequence: CASGRAGGITGELFF.

This clonotype was picked up many times. This chain connects TRBV20-1 to TRBJ2-1; D uncertain. Germline-derived CDR1 and CDR2 are DFQATT and SNEGSKA (reference sequence). V was trimmed by 3 bases and J by 10 bases, leaving 4 bases between them. The CDR3 length is 9 residues. The chain's CDR3 is CSASMEQFF. Written as DNA, the CDR3 is TGCAGTGCTAGTATGGAGCAGTTCTTC.

At least ten counts were recorded for this clonotype. The V gene is TRBV9, the J gene TRBJ2-7, with D possibly TRBD2 on 7 matching bases. Germline V gene lookup returns CDR1 SGDLS and CDR2 YYNGEE. This CDR3 has 15 residues. V was pared by 3 bases and J by 3 bases, with 16 bases between. CDR3 protein: CASSAAGGADYEQYF. In DNA, the CDR3 is TGTGCCAGCAGCGCTGCTGGGGGGGCTGACTACGAGCAGTACTTC. The variable domain in full, completed from reference TRBV9 and TRBJ2-7, reads DSGVTQTPKHLITATGQRVTLRCSPRSGDLSVYWYQQSLDQGLQFLIQYYNGEERAKGNILERFSAQQFPDLHSELNLSSLELGDSALYFCASSAAGGADYEQYFGPGTRLTVT.